This entry lists 20 T cell receptor beta chains sequenced from one sample in a study of T cell repertoires in aging, cancer and after chemotherapy. A mixed TRB-A/B primer pool amplified rearranged TRB by multiplex touch-down PCR. TCRdb reprocessed the multiplex PCR reads via MiXCR and lists one record per CDR3 protein. The table shows 7,000 to 9,500 distinct CDR3 sequences, with roughly a third occurring only once. The template was genomic DNA from peripheral blood, not RNA. Material: blood. The receptors derive from a human donor in good health. The donor label of this sample is uncertain.

In this sample, this clonotype turned up a few times. This chain uses TRBV5-4 with TRBJ1-1; 7 bases line up with TRBD1. Per germline, CDR1 SGHNT and CDR2 YYREEE (reference sequence). The trim removed 5 bases at V and 3 bases at J, leaving 7 bases unmatched. This CDR3 region has 14 residues. Written as DNA, the CDR3 is TGTGCCAGCAGGCCGGGACAGTTATACACTGAAGCTTTCTTT. Its translation is CASRPGQLYTEAFF.

This clonotype was seen a few times. The genes are TRBV7-9 and TRBJ2-7; D is unclear. The CDR3 has 15 amino acids. CDR1 and CDR2 (germline): SEHNR, FQNEAQ (reference sequence). Trimming pared 6 bases from V and 0 bases from J, leaving 15 bases between. CDR3 residues: CASSPRRATSYEQYF. CDR3 nucleotides: TGTGCCAGCAGTCCCCGACGGGCAACCTCCTACGAGCAGTACTTC.

This chain uses TRBV6-1 with TRBJ2-7; possibly TRBD1 for D (5 bases). V was shortened by 4 bases and J by 1 base, with 17 bases between the two germline ends. This CDR3 has 16 amino acids. CDR1 is MNHNS, CDR2 SASEGT, per germline. The CDR3 DNA reads TGTGCCAGCAGTGGTTGCAGTCTCTACAGGTCCTACGAGCAGTACTTC. The encoded protein is CASSGCSLYRSYEQYF.

The chain couples TRBV5-5 to TRBJ1-1; no reliable D call. This CDR3 is 13 amino acids long. Germline V lookup: CDR1 SGHKS, CDR2 YYEKEE (reference sequence). Trimming cost V 3 bases and J 0 bases, with 6 bases left between them. This CDR3 reads CASSSQMNTEAFF. DNA of the CDR3: TGTGCCAGCAGCTCCCAGATGAACACTGAAGCTTTCTTT. The full variable domain, its missing parts supplied by reference TRBV5-5 and TRBJ1-1, is DAGVTQSPTHLIKTRGQQVTLRCSPISGHKSVSWYQQVLGQGPQFIFQYYEKEERGRGNFPDRFSARQFPNYSSELNVNALLLGDSALYLCASSSQMNTEAFFGQGTRLTVV.

This clonotype was recorded a few times. This rearrangement joins TRBV19 to TRBJ2-3; weak D call: TRBD1 (5 bases). The CDR3 has 15 amino acids. V was clipped by 1 base and J by 3 bases, with 11 bases between them. Germline values: CDR1 LNHDA, CDR2 SQIVND (reference sequence). The CDR3 loop reads CASSIGGATTDTQYF. Written as DNA, the CDR3 is TGTGCCAGTAGTATAGGGGGCGCAACTACAGATACGCAGTATTTT. Full variable domain (missing parts from reference TRBV19 and TRBJ2-3): DGGITQSPKYLFRKEGQNVTLSCEQNLNHDAMYWYRQDPGQGLRLIYYSQIVNDFQKGDIAEGYSVSREKKESFPLTVTSAQKNPTAFYLCASSIGGATTDTQYFGPGTRLTVL.

This clonotype came up a few times. The J gene is TRBJ1-3, the V gene TRBV6-5; perhaps TRBD1 as D (5 bases). Germline CDR1 MNHEY, CDR2 SVGAGI. The length of the CDR3 is 15 residues. V was pared by 0 bases and J by 1 base, with 7 bases between. CDR3 nucleotide sequence: TGTGCCAGCAGTTACTCGAGGGGTTCTGGAAACACCATATATTTT. Protein sequence: CASSYSRGSGNTIYF.

CDR3 sequence: CASSVLAGGADTQYF. The CDR3 DNA is TGTGCCAGCAGTGTCCTAGCGGGGGGGGCAGATACGCAGTATTTT. V usage is TRBV6-1 and J usage is TRBJ2-3, with 12 bases lining up with TRBD2. The CDR3 length is 15 residues. Germline V gene lookup returns CDR1 MNHNS and CDR2 SASEGT. J lost 4 bases, V lost 4 bases, and 3 bases had no gene match.

The chain is built from TRBV6-5 and TRBJ2-6; D unresolved. Trimming pared 7 bases from V and 2 bases from J, leaving 12 bases between. The CDR3 has 15 residues. CDR1 is MNHEY, CDR2 SVGAGI, per germline. The CDR3 reads CASNTPTAGANVLTF. CDR3 nucleotides: TGTGCCAGCAATACCCCCACCGCTGGGGCCAACGTCCTGACTTTC.

The rearrangement uses TRBV12-3 or TRBV12-4 and TRBJ1-3, with D uncertain. CDR3 length equals 13 residues. Trimming shortened V by 5 bases and J by 2 bases, and 7 bases separated the two germline ends. CDR3 in amino acids: CASSPLAGNTIYF. The CDR3 nucleotides read TGTGCCAGCAGTCCCCTGGCTGGAAACACCATATATTTT.

V gene TRBV18 combines with J gene TRBJ2-5; tentative D call: TRBD1 (6 bases). V lost 6 bases and J 6 bases, leaving 20 bases between the germline ends. Germline V CDR1 and CDR2: KGHSH, LQKENI. The CDR3 runs 15 residues. CDR3 sequence (DNA): TGTGCCAGCTCCGTCGACAGGTCACTATGGAAGACCCAGTACTTC. Translated: CASSVDRSLWKTQYF.

This clonotype was counted a few times. The rearrangement links TRBV15 to TRBJ2-2, with D maybe TRBD1 (6 bases). V lost 3 bases, J lost 5 bases, and 25 bases lay in between. There are 19 residues in the CDR3. Germline CDR1 LNHNV, CDR2 YYDKDF (reference sequence). For the CDR3, the DNA is TGTGCCACCAGCAGGGGCCGTGACCAGGGGCGTTGGGTTACCGGGGAGCTGTTTTTT. Translated, it gives CATSRGRDQGRWVTGELFF.

V usage is TRBV7-2 and J usage is TRBJ2-7, with D possibly matching TRBD2 (6 bases). Germline CDR1 SGHTA, CDR2 FQGNSA. The V end lost 0 bases, the J end lost 5 bases, and 17 bases lay between the germline ends. The CDR3 has 16 amino acids. CDR3 protein: CASSLAGGAGGDEQYF. The CDR3 bases are TGTGCCAGCAGCTTAGCGGGGGGAGCCGGAGGGGACGAGCAGTACTTC.

The genes are TRBV18 and TRBJ2-1, with 9 bases identical to TRBD1. The V gene's germline CDR1 is KGHSH and CDR2 LQKENI. V lost 6 bases and J lost 3; bases outside the gene matches: 6. The CDR3 extends over 15 amino acids. The CDR3, as DNA: TGTGCCAGCTCCCACCGGGACAGGGACTACAATGAGCAGTTCTTC. Translation gives CASSHRDRDYNEQFF.

This clonotype counts as medium-sized. The chain uses TRBV19 and TRBJ2-3, with D perhaps TRBD2 (6 bases). Germline-derived CDR1 and CDR2 are LNHDA and SQIVND (reference sequence). The CDR3 totals 15 residues. Trimming pared 3 bases from V and 0 bases from J, leaving 10 bases between. The DNA of the CDR3 is TGTGCCAGTAGTATTGGTGGGACTAGCACAGATACGCAGTATTTT. This sequence encodes CASSIGGTSTDTQYF.

This clonotype was recorded a few times. V gene TRBV18 combines with J gene TRBJ1-2; 7 bases are a match to TRBD1. The CDR3 spans 15 residues. Germline V gene sequence: CDR1 KGHSH, CDR2 LQKENI. Germline trimming cut 6 bases from V and 5 bases from J; bases unmatched to any gene: 12. The CDR3 sequence: CASSPETGTAYGYTF. CDR3 bases: TGTGCCAGCTCTCCGGAGACCGGGACAGCATATGGCTACACCTTC.

The gene calls are TRBV5-7 and TRBJ2-5; D ambiguous. TRBV5-7 is identified as an open reading frame with a role that is uncertain. The CDR3 is made up of 14 amino acids. The V gene lost 0 bases and the J gene lost 1 base, with 7 bases spanning the gap. Here the CDR3 reads CASSLDRTQETQYF. The DNA of the CDR3 is TGTGCCAGCAGCTTGGACAGAACCCAAGAGACCCAGTACTTC.

The sample holds a few counts of this clonotype. This chain connects TRBV20-1 to TRBJ1-2; D gene ambiguous. CDR1 and CDR2 from the germline V gene are DFQATT and SNEGSKA (reference sequence). V was shortened by 5 bases and J by 2 bases, with 12 bases between the two germline ends. CDR3 size: 13 residues. CDR3 region: CSAGLEGNYGYTF. The CDR3 DNA is TGCAGTGCTGGGCTAGAGGGAAACTATGGCTACACCTTC.

By frequency in the sample, this clonotype is medium-sized. CDR3: CASSSTGVSTDTQYF. The CDR3 DNA follows: TGTGCCAGCAGCTCAACGGGGGTTAGCACAGATACGCAGTATTTT. The chain has TRBV6-6 and TRBJ2-3; possibly TRBD2 for D (6 bases). V gave up 6 bases and J gave up 0 bases, with 13 bases separating them. Germline V gene data show CDR1 as MNHNY and CDR2 as SVGAGI (reference sequence). The CDR3 spans 15 residues.

The chain couples TRBV27 to TRBJ2-7; TRBD2 is a possible D gene (5 bases). The CDR3 has 14 residues. CDR1 and CDR2 from the germline V gene are MNHEY and SMNVEV (reference sequence). V was cut by 7 bases and J by 2 bases, with 15 bases left in between. CDR3 loop: CASTPPGSPYEQYF. CDR3 nucleotides: TGTGCCAGCACTCCCCCGGGGTCCCCCTACGAGCAGTACTTC.

Written as DNA, the CDR3 is TGTGCCACCAGTGATCCGACTAGCGGGGGGGAGACCCAGTACTTC. Residues: CATSDPTSGGETQYF. The chain joins TRBV24-1 to TRBJ2-5; 13 bases agree with TRBD2. This CDR3 comprises 15 residues. Germline trimming cut 3 bases from V and 5 bases from J; bases unmatched to any gene: 2. Germline V CDR1 and CDR2: KGHDR, SFDVKD.